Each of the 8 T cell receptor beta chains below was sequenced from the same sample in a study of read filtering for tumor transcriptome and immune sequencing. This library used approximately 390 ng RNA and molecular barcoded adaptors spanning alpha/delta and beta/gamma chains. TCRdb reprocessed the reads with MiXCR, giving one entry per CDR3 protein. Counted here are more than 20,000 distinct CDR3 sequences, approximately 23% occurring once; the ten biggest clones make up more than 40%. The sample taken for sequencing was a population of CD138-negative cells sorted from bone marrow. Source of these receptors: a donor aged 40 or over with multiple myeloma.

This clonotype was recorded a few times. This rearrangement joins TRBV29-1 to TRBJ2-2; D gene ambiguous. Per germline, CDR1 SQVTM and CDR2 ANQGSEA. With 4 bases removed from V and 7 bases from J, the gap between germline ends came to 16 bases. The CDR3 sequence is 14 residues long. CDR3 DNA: TGCAGCGTTGTGGGGAATGGGCTTAGCGGGGAGCTGTTTTTT. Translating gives CSVVGNGLSGELFF.

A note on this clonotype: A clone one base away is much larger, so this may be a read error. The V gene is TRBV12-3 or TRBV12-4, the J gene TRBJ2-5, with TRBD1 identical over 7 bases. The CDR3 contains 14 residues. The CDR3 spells CASSLRTGDETRYF. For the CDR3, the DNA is TGTGCCAGCAGTCTTAGAACAGGGGATGAGACCCGGTACTTC.

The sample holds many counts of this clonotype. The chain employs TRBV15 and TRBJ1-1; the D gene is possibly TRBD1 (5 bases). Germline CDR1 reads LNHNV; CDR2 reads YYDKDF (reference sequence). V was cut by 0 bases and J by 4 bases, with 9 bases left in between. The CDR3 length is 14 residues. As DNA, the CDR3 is TGTGCCACCAGCAGAGATATTGGGGGCACTGAAGCTTTCTTT. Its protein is CATSRDIGGTEAFF.

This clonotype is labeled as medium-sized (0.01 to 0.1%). CDR3 residues: CASSLTGNEQFF. CDR3 sequence (DNA): TGTGCCAGCAGCTTAACTGGAAATGAGCAGTTCTTC. V and J are TRBV11-2 and TRBJ2-1; D gene unclear. CDR3 length: 12 residues. The germline V and J ends were trimmed by 2 bases and 7 bases, with 6 bases remaining between them. Germline V gives CDR1 SGHAT, CDR2 FQNNGV. The whole variable domain, remainder taken from reference TRBV11-2 and TRBJ2-1, is EAGVAQSPRYKIIEKRQSVAFWCNPISGHATLYWYQQILGQGPKLLIQFQNNGVVDDSQLPKDRFSAERLKGVDSTLKIQPAKLEDSAVYLCASSLTGNEQFFGPGTRLTVL.

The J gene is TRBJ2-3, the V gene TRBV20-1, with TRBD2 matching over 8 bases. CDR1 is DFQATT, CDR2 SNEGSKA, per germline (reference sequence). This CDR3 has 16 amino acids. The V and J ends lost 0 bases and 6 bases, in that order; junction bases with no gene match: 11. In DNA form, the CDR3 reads TGCAGTGCTAGAGAGTCCCGCGGGACTAGACAGGATACGCAGTATTTT. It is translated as CSARESRGTRQDTQYF.

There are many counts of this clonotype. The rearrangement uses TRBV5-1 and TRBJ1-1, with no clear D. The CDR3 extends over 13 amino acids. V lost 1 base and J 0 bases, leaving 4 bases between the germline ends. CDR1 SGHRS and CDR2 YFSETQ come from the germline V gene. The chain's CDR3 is CASSLTLNTEAFF. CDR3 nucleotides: TGCGCCAGCAGCTTGACCCTGAACACTGAAGCTTTCTTT.

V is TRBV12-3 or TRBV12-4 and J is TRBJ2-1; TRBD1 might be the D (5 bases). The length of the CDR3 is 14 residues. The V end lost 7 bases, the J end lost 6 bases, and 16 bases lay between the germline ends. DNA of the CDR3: TGTGCCAGCACCACACCCAGGGATACCAATGAGCAGTTCTTC. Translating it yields CASTTPRDTNEQFF.

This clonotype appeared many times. This chain's CDR3 is CASSTYDGFGQPQHF. The CDR3 DNA reads as TGTGCCAGTAGTACATACGACGGTTTTGGCCAGCCCCAGCATTTT. The rearrangement links TRBV19 to TRBJ1-5; D is unclear. Per the germline V gene, CDR1 is LNHDA and CDR2 is SQIVND (reference sequence). V was trimmed by 4 bases and J by 7 bases, leaving 17 bases between them. This CDR3 has 15 amino acids.